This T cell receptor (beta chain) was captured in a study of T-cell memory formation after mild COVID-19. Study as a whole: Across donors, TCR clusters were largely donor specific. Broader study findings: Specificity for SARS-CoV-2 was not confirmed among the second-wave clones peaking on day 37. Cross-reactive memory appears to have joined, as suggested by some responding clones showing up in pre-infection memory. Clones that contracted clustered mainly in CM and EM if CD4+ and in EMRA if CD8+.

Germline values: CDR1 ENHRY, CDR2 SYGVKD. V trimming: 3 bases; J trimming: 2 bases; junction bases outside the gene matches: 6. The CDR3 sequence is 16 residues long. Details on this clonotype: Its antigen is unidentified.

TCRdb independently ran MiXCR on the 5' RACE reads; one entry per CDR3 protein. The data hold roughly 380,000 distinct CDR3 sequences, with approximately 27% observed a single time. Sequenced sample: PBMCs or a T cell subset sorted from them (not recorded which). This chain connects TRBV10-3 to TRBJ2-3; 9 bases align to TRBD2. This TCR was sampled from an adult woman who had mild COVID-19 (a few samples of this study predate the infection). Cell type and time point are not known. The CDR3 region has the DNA TGTGCCATCAGTGACGCGGCTAGCGGGGTCACAGATACGCAGTATTTT. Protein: CAISDAASGVTDTQYF.